The next 6 T cell receptor beta chains were all read from a single sample in a study of cytomegalovirus exposure and HLA in healthy donors. The PCR contained 60 Vbeta and 13 Jbeta primers. The data were produced by immunoSEQ multiplex PCR, yet TCRdb's version contains in-frame clones alone and is incomplete. The table includes roughly 100,000 clones, 60% to 85% detected once. The sequencing sample was made of PBMCs. These receptors were taken from a woman between 40 and 50 years old in good health and CMV-seropositive.

In this sample, this clone turned up a few times. This chain connects TRBV9 to TRBJ2-1; 13 positions match TRBD2. This CDR3 region has 17 residues. The ends lost 2 bases at V and 4 bases at J; junction bases unmatched: 6. In germline, CDR1 is SGDLS, CDR2 YYNGEE. The CDR3 coding sequence is TGTGCCAGCAGCGTCCTCTGGACTAGCGGGAGTTACAATGAGCAGTTCTTC. It specifies CASSVLWTSGSYNEQFF.

This chain connects TRBV7-6 to TRBJ2-3, with D possibly being TRBD2 (6 bases). The CDR3 runs to 18 residues. The V gene's germline CDR1 is SGHVS and CDR2 FNYEAQ. Deletions cut 0 bases from V and 2 bases from J, with 18 bases between. This CDR3 reads CASSLAPGTSTITDTQYF. The CDR3 nucleotides read TGTGCCAGCAGCTTAGCGCCCGGGACTTCGACCATCACAGATACGCAGTATTTT.

This chain uses TRBV6-1 with TRBJ1-5; D uncertain. Germline V gene data show CDR1 as MNHNS and CDR2 as SASEGT. CDR3 size: 14 residues. Trimming removed 5 bases at V and 5 bases at J, with 13 bases between. The CDR3 here is CASSSLPTDQPQHF. CDR3 DNA: TGTGCCAGCAGTTCCCTCCCGACTGATCAGCCCCAGCATTTT.

This clone showed up just once. This chain joins TRBV11-1 and TRBJ2-5, with D perhaps TRBD1 (5 bases). The CDR3 length is 13 residues. V lost 5 bases and J 2 bases, leaving 9 bases between the germline ends. Per the germline V gene, CDR1 is SGHAT and CDR2 is FQDESV (reference sequence). This CDR3 reads CASSQTVQETQYF. CDR3 bases: TGTGCCAGCAGCCAGACAGTTCAAGAGACCCAGTACTTC.

The chain joins TRBV11-1 to TRBJ2-5, with D perhaps matching TRBD2 (6 bases). CDR1 and CDR2 from the germline V gene are SGHAT and FQDESV (reference sequence). The CDR3 has 15 amino acids. Trimming took off 5 bases at V and 5 bases at J, with 18 bases between the two ends. CDR3 bases: TGTGCCAGCAGCCGGAGGGACGGTGCCCGGGAGACCCAGTACTTC. It codes for CASSRRDGARETQYF.

V and J are TRBV4-3 and TRBJ2-2, with D hard to call. Germline V gene data show CDR1 as LGHNA and CDR2 as YSLEER. The CDR3 totals 15 residues. V was trimmed by 3 bases and J by 3 bases, leaving 11 bases between them. CDR3 loop: CASSHVLQYTGELFF. DNA of the CDR3: TGCGCCAGCAGCCACGTCTTACAGTACACCGGGGAGCTGTTTTTT.